The 31 T cell receptor beta chains below were found in one sample sequenced in a study of shared clonotypes between healthy human individuals. Some clones are missing from TCRdb's copy, which holds only in-frame ones; the method was immunoSEQ multiplex PCR. The data contain over 850,000 clones, around 78% of them singletons. The sample taken for sequencing was memory CD4+ T cells from PBMCs. Subset indicated: CD45RA-negative fraction. These receptors originate from a man younger than 30 in good health. Some clones in this sample may be carry-over from other donors' samples.

The chain combines TRBV19 with TRBJ2-1; D uncertain. The CDR3 runs 11 residues. The germline CDR1 and CDR2 sequences are LNHDA and SQIVND (reference sequence). With 6 bases removed from V and 7 bases from J, the gap between germline ends came to 7 bases. CDR3 in amino acids: CASRRANEQFF. In DNA form, the CDR3 reads TGTGCCAGTAGAAGAGCAAATGAGCAGTTCTTC.

The chain links TRBV5-1 to TRBJ2-7; 7 bases fit TRBD1. This CDR3 is built from 13 residues. Per the germline V gene, CDR1 is SGHRS and CDR2 is YFSETQ. Trimming removed 3 bases from V and 2 bases from J; junction bases left unmatched: 2. The CDR3 loop is CASSSQGAYEQYF. The CDR3 DNA sequence: TGCGCCAGCAGCTCCCAGGGGGCCTACGAGCAGTACTTC.

This clone was counted many times. The chain combines TRBV4-2 with TRBJ1-2, with TRBD1 identical over 8 bases. The CDR3 consists of 14 residues. With V trimmed by 1 base and J by 3 bases, 1 base remained unmatched. CDR1 LGHNA and CDR2 YNFKEQ come from the germline V gene. The CDR3, as DNA: TGTGCCAGCAGCCAAGCGACAGGGGACTATGGCTACACCTTC. Translation: CASSQATGDYGYTF.

This chain's CDR3 is CATSRTTGGAGANVLTF. CDR3 nucleotides: TGTGCCACCAGCAGGACGACAGGGGGCGCTGGGGCCAACGTCCTGACTTTC. The chain couples TRBV15 to TRBJ2-6, with 10 bases aligning to TRBD1. CDR3 length equals 17 residues. V lost 3 bases to trimming and J lost 2 bases; unmatched junction nucleotides: 4. CDR1 LNHNV and CDR2 YYDKDF come from the germline V gene (reference sequence).

The chain combines TRBV4-1 with TRBJ2-5; 7 positions match TRBD2. Per the germline V gene, CDR1 is MGHRA and CDR2 is YSYEKL. The CDR3 spans 15 residues. V was pared by 0 bases and J by 5 bases, with 6 bases of the junction left unmatched. CDR3 in amino acids: CASSQDPDGRETQYF. The CDR3 DNA sequence: TGCGCCAGCAGCCAAGATCCGGACGGGAGGGAGACCCAGTACTTC.

This chain uses TRBV27 with TRBJ2-2, with D maybe TRBD2 (5 bases). CDR1 and CDR2 (germline): MNHEY, SMNVEV (reference sequence). The ends were cut back, 9 bases at V and 2 bases at J, with 10 bases in the middle. This CDR3 has 13 residues. The CDR3 spells CASRTFNTGELFF. CDR3 nucleotides: TGTGCCAGTCGGACTTTTAACACCGGGGAGCTGTTTTTT.

This clone was seen only a few times. The chain couples TRBV5-1 to TRBJ1-3; 7 nucleotides agree with TRBD1. The ends lost 1 base at V and 2 bases at J; junction bases unmatched: 0. Germline V CDR1 and CDR2: SGHRS, YFSETQ. The CDR3 has 14 residues. CDR3 in DNA: TGCGCCAGCAGCTTGCAGGGGGCTGGAAACACCATATATTTT. It specifies CASSLQGAGNTIYF.

For this clone: The same CDR3 arises from other DNA sequences in this sample as well. The chain uses TRBV9 and TRBJ2-5; possibly TRBD2 for D (5 bases). The V gene's germline CDR1 is SGDLS and CDR2 YYNGEE. V was clipped by 0 bases and J by 0 bases, with 6 bases between them. The CDR3 extends over 14 amino acids. The CDR3 DNA is TGTGCCAGCAGCGTAGGAGGGAACCAAGAGACCCAGTACTTC. It encodes CASSVGGNQETQYF.

The V gene is TRBV27, the J gene TRBJ1-1, with unresolved D. Germline V gives CDR1 MNHEY, CDR2 SMNVEV (reference sequence). Trimming cost V 6 bases and J 1 base, with 15 bases left between them. CDR3 length: 15 residues. The CDR3 DNA is TGTGCCAGCAGCAGATTTGATCGACCGAACACTGAAGCTTTCTTT. It is translated as CASSRFDRPNTEAFF.

Only a few counts were recorded for this clone. This chain connects TRBV28 to TRBJ2-7; no definite D call. The CDR3 has 15 amino acids. The germline gives CDR1 MDHEN, CDR2 SYDVKM. The V end was cut by 1 base, the J end by 3 bases, with 13 bases between. For the CDR3, the DNA is TGTGCCAGCAGTTTATCTTCTGGGCGACACTACGAGCAGTACTTC. Amino acid sequence: CASSLSSGRHYEQYF.

This clone was seen at least ten times. Other DNA sequences from this sample encode an identical CDR3 as well. The chain employs TRBV5-4 and TRBJ2-1; D possibly uses TRBD1 or TRBD2 (5 bases each). The V and J ends lost 3 bases and 4 bases respectively, with 8 bases between them. The CDR3 consists of 13 residues. Looked up from germline, CDR1 is SGHNT and CDR2 is YYREEE (reference sequence). CDR3 in DNA: TGTGCCAGCAGCTGGGACCCGTACAATGAGCAGTTCTTC. Protein sequence: CASSWDPYNEQFF. The full variable domain, with the rest looked up from reference TRBV5-4 and TRBJ2-1, is ETGVTQSPTHLIKTRGQQVTLRCSSQSGHNTVSWYQQALGQGPQFIFQYYREEENGRGNFPPRFSGLQFPNYSSELNVNALELDDSALYLCASSWDPYNEQFFGPGTRLTVL.

This clone was counted once. This chain uses TRBV7-3 with TRBJ2-3, with a weak D call TRBD2 (6 bases). There are 16 residues in the CDR3. CDR1 and CDR2 from the germline V gene are SGHTA and FQGTGA. Trimming stripped 5 bases from V and 0 bases from J, with 15 bases between. CDR3 region: CASSPGTYGSTDTQYF. DNA of the CDR3: TGTGCCAGCAGCCCCGGGACTTACGGAAGCACAGATACGCAGTATTTT. The entire variable domain, with the rest obtained from reference TRBV7-3 and TRBJ2-3, is as follows: GAGVSQTPSNKVTEKGKYVELRCDPISGHTALYWYRQSLGQGPEFLIYFQGTGAADDSGLPNDRFFAVRPEGSVSTLKIQRTERGDSAVYLCASSPGTYGSTDTQYFGPGTRLTVL.

This CDR3 is CASRGGIRTGELFF. The CDR3 DNA reads as TGTGCCAGCAGAGGAGGGATAAGGACCGGGGAGCTGTTTTTT. The chain employs TRBV28 and TRBJ2-2, with a possible D match to TRBD2 (6 bases). CDR1 MDHEN and CDR2 SYDVKM come from the germline V gene. V lost 6 bases and J lost 5, with 13 bases in between. The CDR3 runs to 14 residues.

Details on this clone: This may come from a read error, since a much larger clone is one base off. The gene calls are TRBV1 and TRBJ2-5. TRBV1 counts as a pseudogene. This CDR3 has 11 residues. This chain's CDR3 is CTSRNQETQYF. For the CDR3, the DNA is TGCACCAGCAGGAACCAAGAGACCCAGTACTTC.

V is TRBV19 and J is TRBJ1-2; D remains unclear. The CDR3 consists of 13 residues. V gave up 5 bases and J gave up 0 bases, with 7 bases separating them. The germline gives CDR1 LNHDA, CDR2 SQIVND (reference sequence). The CDR3, as DNA: TGTGCCAGTAGTTACGGAGCTAACTATGGCTACACCTTC. The encoded protein is CASSYGANYGYTF.

This clone is a singleton in its sample. The genes are TRBV11-2 and TRBJ2-5, with TRBD2 matching 9 bases. This CDR3 has 19 amino acids. The trim removed 0 bases at V and 2 bases at J, leaving 13 bases unmatched. CDR1 and CDR2 (germline): SGHAT, FQNNGV. The CDR3 DNA reads as TGTGCCAGCAGCTTAGATCGCCCGACTAGCGGTATTTTGCAAGAGACCCAGTACTTC. Translated: CASSLDRPTSGILQETQYF.

This clone was counted many times. The genes are TRBV7-2 and TRBJ1-6, with TRBD1 as a possible D gene (6 bases). Per the germline V gene, CDR1 is SGHTA and CDR2 is FQGNSA. There are 15 residues in the CDR3. Trimming removed 5 bases from V and 7 bases from J, with 15 bases in between. The CDR3 DNA reads as TGTGCCAGCAGCGCATGGACAGCGATGAATTCACCCCTCCACTTT. It codes for CASSAWTAMNSPLHF.

Concerning this clone: Other DNA sequences within the sample encode an identical CDR3. The gene calls are TRBV5-1 and TRBJ2-1; a possible D gene is TRBD2 (5 bases). Germline CDR1 and CDR2: SGHRS and YFSETQ. V lost 1 base and J lost 0, with 8 bases in between. The CDR3 has 15 residues. In nucleotides, the CDR3 is TGCGCCAGCAGCTTGTTGGCGGGCTCCTACAATGAGCAGTTCTTC. It yields the protein CASSLLAGSYNEQFF.

The genes are TRBV28 and TRBJ2-7; 8 bases fit TRBD1. This CDR3 comprises 13 residues. Germline-derived CDR1 and CDR2 are MDHEN and SYDVKM. V was pared by 11 bases and J by 6 bases, with 12 bases of the junction left unmatched. CDR3 region: CACWTGRVSEQYF. The CDR3, as DNA: TGTGCCTGCTGGACAGGGAGAGTGTCCGAGCAGTACTTC.

This clone showed up just once. The gene calls are TRBV5-1 and TRBJ1-1; 8 bases fit TRBD1. Germline CDR1 is SGHRS and CDR2 is YFSETQ. Trimming at V came to 4 bases and at J to 3 bases, leaving 5 bases not matched to a gene. The CDR3 has 14 residues. CDR3 DNA sequence: TGCGCCAGCAGCCCGACAGGGGCGGACACTGAAGCTTTCTTT. Its translation is CASSPTGADTEAFF.

The chain links TRBV28 to TRBJ1-2; possible D gene TRBD1, 5 bases. The CDR3 totals 14 residues. Trimming took 6 bases from V and 3 from J, leaving 14 bases between them. Germline-derived CDR1 and CDR2 are MDHEN and SYDVKM. CDR3 DNA sequence: TGTGCCAGCAGCCCCGGGACGGCAGACTATGGCTACACCTTC. It encodes CASSPGTADYGYTF.

This clone was recorded once. A much bigger clone sits one base away, suggesting this may be a read error. Other DNA sequences within the sample encode an identical CDR3. The rearrangement joins TRBV5-1 to TRBJ2-7; 8 bases are shared with TRBD1. This CDR3 has 13 residues. Germline assignment: CDR1 SGHRS and CDR2 YFSETQ. The CDR3 bases are TGCGCCAGCAGCTTGGTCGTGACAGGGGAGCAGTACTTT. Translated: CASSLVVTGEQYF.

The chain carries TRBV7-9 and TRBJ2-3; a possible D gene is TRBD2 (5 bases). Germline V gene lookup returns CDR1 SEHNR and CDR2 FQNEAQ (reference sequence). V lost 0 bases and J 0 bases, leaving 7 bases between the germline ends. This CDR3 is built from 15 residues. CDR3: CASSLAPGSTDTQYF. The CDR3 DNA follows: TGTGCCAGCAGCTTAGCGCCGGGGAGCACAGATACGCAGTATTTT.

The J gene is TRBJ2-2, the V gene TRBV7-2; perhaps TRBD2 as D (6 bases). Germline V gene sequence: CDR1 SGHTA, CDR2 FQGNSA. The CDR3 totals 15 residues. The V gene lost 5 bases and the J gene lost 1 base, with 11 bases spanning the gap. The CDR3 sequence is CASSIWRGNTGELFF. The CDR3, as DNA: TGTGCCAGCAGCATCTGGAGGGGGAACACCGGGGAGCTGTTTTTT.

The rearrangement joins TRBV25-1 to TRBJ2-7; 7 bases fit TRBD2. V lost 6 bases and J lost 0; bases outside the gene matches: 11. The CDR3 loop spans 16 amino acids. CDR1 is MGHDK and CDR2 is SYGVNS in the germline V gene. This CDR3 reads CASRPSPGGISYEQYF. In DNA form, the CDR3 reads TGTGCCAGCAGGCCCTCCCCGGGGGGAATCTCCTACGAGCAGTACTTC.

Turning to this clone: The same CDR3 is also encoded by other DNA sequences in this sample. The chain carries TRBV20-1 and TRBJ2-3; D is undetermined. Trimming took off 6 bases at V and 3 bases at J, with 7 bases between the two ends. This CDR3 spans 11 amino acids. Germline CDR1 DFQATT, CDR2 SNEGSKA (reference sequence). The CDR3 sequence: CSATYTDTQYF. The CDR3 DNA sequence: TGCAGTGCCACGTATACAGATACGCAGTATTTT.

The rearrangement links TRBV10-3 to TRBJ2-7; possibly TRBD2 for D (6 bases). The CDR3 consists of 15 residues. Germline V gene lookup returns CDR1 ENHRY and CDR2 SYGVKD. V lost 0 bases and J lost 6, with 15 bases in between. The DNA of the CDR3 is TGTGCCATCAGTGAGTCTCCGGCGGGGCGGCTCGAGCAGTACTTC. Encoded protein: CAISESPAGRLEQYF.

The chain employs TRBV6-5 and TRBJ1-1; D unclear. Germline V CDR1 and CDR2: MNHEY, SVGAGI. The length of the CDR3 is 12 residues. The V gene lost 2 bases and the J gene lost 8 bases, with 9 bases spanning the gap. CDR3 loop: CASSYAGGEAFF. CDR3 DNA sequence: TGTGCCAGCAGTTACGCGGGTGGAGAAGCTTTCTTT.

V and J are TRBV5-1 and TRBJ2-6; D is unresolved. Germline values: CDR1 SGHRS, CDR2 YFSETQ. V was cut by 2 bases and J by 0 bases, with 9 bases left in between. The CDR3 loop spans 16 amino acids. This CDR3 reads CASSFYMGSGANVLTF. In nucleotides, the CDR3 is TGCGCCAGCAGCTTCTATATGGGCTCTGGGGCCAACGTCCTGACTTTC.

The chain uses TRBV2 and TRBJ1-2, with a weak D call TRBD1 (6 bases). The CDR3 sequence is 14 residues long. In germline, CDR1 is SNHLY, CDR2 FYNNEI. V lost 4 bases and J 4 bases, leaving 13 bases between the germline ends. The CDR3 DNA reads TGTGCCAGCAGTGTATCAGGGGAAACCTATGGCTACACCTTC. Protein product: CASSVSGETYGYTF. Full variable domain (rest looked up from reference TRBV2 and TRBJ1-2): EPEVTQTPSHQVTQMGQEVILRCVPISNHLYFYWYRQILGQKVEFLVSFYNNEISEKSEIFDDQFSVERPDGSNFTLKIRSTKLEDSAMYFCASSVSGETYGYTFGSGTRLTVV.

This CDR3 is CASSLDRGNTQYF. For the CDR3, the DNA is TGCGCCAGCAGCTTGGATCGGGGAAATACGCAGTATTTT. The chain uses TRBV5-1 and TRBJ2-3, with D perhaps matching TRBD2 (5 bases). The length of the CDR3 is 13 residues. Germline CDR1 SGHRS, CDR2 YFSETQ. With 0 bases removed from V and 7 bases from J, the gap between germline ends came to 9 bases.